A selection of T cell receptor beta chains follows, all from one sample in a study of response to subunit inactivated influenza vaccine. TCRdb re-called the RT-PCR reads through MiXCR, storing one row per CDR3 protein. The data hold approximately 700,000 distinct CDR3 sequences, with 15% to 19% observed a single time. The material was PBMCs from blood, obtained roughly 12 days after vaccination. The receptors originated from a man aged 50-60 years who received an inactivated influenza vaccine. The CDR3 runs from the conserved cysteine through the conserved F or W. The order of the fields is V gene, J gene, clone size, D gene, CDR3 protein, CDR3 DNA. A D gene is named only where the DNA matches it firmly. Clone sizes are given selectively: once, few, many, or a class where the clone is expanded.

TRBV10-3	TRBJ2-7	NA	NA	CAIRNTGVNSYEQYF	TGTGCCATCAGAAATACCGGTGTTAACTCCTACGAGCAGTACTTC
TRBV25-1	TRBJ2-3	few	NA	CASSMKGGSQSDTQYF	TGTGCCAGCAGTATGAAAGGAGGCAGTCAGTCGGATACGCAGTATTTT
TRBV10-3	TRBJ1-5	NA	NA	CAISEGDRGRYQPQHF	TGTGCCATCAGTGAGGGGGACCGAGGGAGGTATCAGCCCCAGCATTTT
TRBV4-1	TRBJ1-1	NA	NA	CASSQARGRGTEAFF	TGCGCCAGCAGCCAAGCCCGGGGTCGTGGCACTGAAGCTTTCTTT
TRBV6-5	TRBJ1-2	NA	NA	CASSYSRRANYGYTF	TGTGCCAGCAGTTACTCCAGACGGGCTAACTATGGCTACACCTTC
TRBV7-8	TRBJ2-7	few	TRBD1	CASSLRQGPAYEQYF	TGTGCCAGCAGCTTGCGACAGGGGCCAGCCTACGAGCAGTACTTC
TRBV5-1	TRBJ2-3	NA	TRBD2	CASSPGTSGGAGMTDTQYF	TGCGCCAGCAGCCCCGGGACTAGCGGGGGGGCCGGGATGACAGATACGCAGTATTTT
TRBV15	TRBJ2-1	NA	TRBD2	CATSRELGLAVYNEQFF	TGTGCCACCAGCAGAGAACTAGGACTAGCGGTTTACAATGAGCAGTTCTTC
TRBV7-8	TRBJ2-7	NA	NA	CASSSDGSSYEQYF	TGTGCCAGCAGCTCCGACGGTAGCTCCTACGAGCAGTACTTC
TRBV19	TRBJ2-7	few	TRBD2	CASSTTSGSRSYEQYF	TGTGCCAGTAGTACCACTAGCGGGAGTCGATCCTACGAGCAGTACTTC
TRBV24-1	TRBJ2-5	few	NA	CATSGFEETQYF	TGTGCCACCAGCGGATTTGAAGAGACCCAGTACTTC
TRBV24-1	TRBJ2-5	NA	NA	CATSEGPQETQYF	TGTGCCACCAGTGAGGGCCCCCAAGAGACCCAGTACTTC
TRBV18	TRBJ2-4	NA	NA	CASSLVAGSVAKNIQYF	TGTGCCAGCTCCCTGGTAGCCGGGTCTGTAGCCAAAAACATTCAGTACTTC
TRBV6-1	TRBJ2-7	NA	NA	CATSWGQRDSEQYF	TGTGCCACCTCCTGGGGACAGCGGGACAGCGAGCAGTACTTC
TRBV5-1	TRBJ2-2	NA	NA	CASSLMGTNTGELFF	TGCGCCAGCAGCTTGATGGGAACGAACACCGGGGAGCTGTTTTTT
TRBV7-2	TRBJ2-3	many	NA	CASSLVSGGTDTQYF	TGTGCCAGCAGCTTAGTCTCAGGAGGCACAGATACGCAGTATTTT
TRBV6-1	TRBJ1-1	few	TRBD1	CASTHRQGITEAFF	TGTGCCAGCACTCACAGACAGGGGATCACTGAAGCTTTCTTT
TRBV12-3/TRBV12-4	TRBJ2-3	many	TRBD2	CASSSSGLADRDF	TGTGCCAGCAGTTCCTCGGGACTAGCGGACAGGGATTTT
TRBV11-2	TRBJ2-3	NA	NA	CASSLMQQDTQYF	TGTGCCAGCAGCTTAATGCAACAGGATACGCAGTATTTT
TRBV20-1	TRBJ2-7	once	TRBD1	CSHVQTGGVSYEQYF	TGCAGTCATGTACAAACAGGGGGAGTCTCCTACGAGCAGTACTTC
TRBV2	TRBJ2-5	few	TRBD2	CASSEAGGSKTQYF	TGTGCCAGCAGTGAAGCGGGAGGGTCGAAGACCCAGTACTTC
TRBV28	TRBJ2-3	NA	NA	CASRVQHSTDTQYF	TGTGCCAGCAGAGTCCAGCACAGCACAGATACGCAGTATTTT
TRBV2	TRBJ2-2	NA	NA	CASKPMEGGELFF	TGTGCCAGCAAGCCTATGGAGGGCGGGGAGCTGTTTTTT
TRBV7-9	TRBJ2-1	NA	NA	CASSIGEQFF	TGTGCCAGCAGCATCGGTGAGCAGTTCTTC
TRBV7-2	TRBJ1-5	few	NA	CASSLRAGDNQPQHF	TGTGCCAGCAGCTTAAGGGCAGGAGACAATCAGCCCCAGCATTTT
TRBV10-1	TRBJ2-7	few	NA	CASSAQVTYEQYF	TGCGCCAGCAGTGCACAGGTTACCTACGAGCAGTACTTC
TRBV29-1	TRBJ1-5	few	TRBD1	CSAQGASNQPQHF	TGCAGCGCTCAGGGGGCCAGCAATCAGCCCCAGCATTTT
TRBV6-5	TRBJ2-5	many	TRBD1	CASSYRTGTGEETQYF	TGTGCCAGCAGTTACAGAACCGGGACAGGGGAAGAGACCCAGTACTTC
TRBV6-2/TRBV6-3	TRBJ2-1	few	NA	CASTPLARGYVDEQFF	TGTGCCAGCACCCCCTTAGCTCGGGGGTATGTGGATGAGCAGTTCTTC
TRBV20-1	TRBJ2-2	few	NA	CSARGSRRYTGELFF	TGCAGTGCTAGAGGCTCCAGGCGCTACACCGGGGAGCTGTTTTTT
TRBV5-1	TRBJ1-4	NA	NA	CASRIQGNPNEKLFF	TGCGCCAGCAGAATACAGGGAAATCCTAATGAAAAACTGTTTTTT
TRBV12-3/TRBV12-4	TRBJ2-1	NA	NA	CASSKLVLEQFF	TGTGCCAGCAGTAAACTAGTTCTTGAGCAGTTCTTC
TRBV3-1	TRBJ2-7	many	TRBD1	CASTQDLGTGNSYEQYF	TGTGCCAGCACGCAAGATTTGGGGACAGGGAACTCCTACGAGCAGTACTTC
TRBV29-1	TRBJ1-1	NA	NA	CSVGGARGTEAFF	TGCAGCGTTGGGGGGGCGCGGGGCACTGAAGCTTTCTTT
TRBV21-1	TRBJ1-2	few	NA	CASSEQGRYGYTF	TGTGCCAGCAGCGAACAGGGTCGATATGGCTACACCTTC
TRBV9	TRBJ2-1	NA	TRBD2	CASTPAFGGRSGSKGRNEQFF	TGTGCCAGCACCCCGGCCTTTGGGGGCAGGAGCGGGAGTAAAGGCAGGAATGAGCAGTTCTTC
TRBV6-2/TRBV6-3	TRBJ2-1	many	TRBD1	CASSYSTLFLDRDNEQFF	TGTGCCAGCAGTTACTCGACGCTGTTCCTGGACAGGGACAATGAGCAGTTCTTC
TRBV24-1	TRBJ2-2	NA	TRBD1	CATSDGWTGLHTGELFF	TGTGCCACCAGTGATGGCTGGACAGGCCTTCACACCGGGGAGCTGTTTTTT
TRBV27	TRBJ1-2	NA	NA	CASSSRHLNYGYTF	TGTGCCAGCAGTTCCCGCCATCTGAACTATGGCTACACCTTC
TRBV27	TRBJ2-1	few	TRBD1	CASRGDRFVSEQFF	TGTGCCAGCAGGGGGGACAGGTTTGTCAGTGAGCAGTTCTTC
TRBV4-3	TRBJ2-2	few	NA	CASSQEFPVNTGELFF	TGCGCCAGCAGCCAAGAGTTTCCAGTAAACACCGGGGAGCTGTTTTTT
TRBV20-1	TRBJ2-2	few	NA	CSARDGRGLTHSPGELFF	TGCAGTGCTAGAGATGGTAGGGGCTTAACCCACAGCCCCGGGGAGCTGTTTTTT
TRBV20-1	TRBJ2-5	NA	NA	CSARGVYQETQYF	TGCAGTGCTAGGGGGGTGTACCAAGAGACCCAGTACTTC
TRBV9	TRBJ2-1	many	NA	CASSGSSYNEQFF	TGTGCCAGCAGCGGCAGCTCCTACAATGAGCAGTTCTTC
TRBV29-1	TRBJ2-3	few	NA	CSVVRDSTDTQYF	TGCAGCGTTGTTCGGGACAGCACAGATACGCAGTATTTT
TRBV5-1	TRBJ1-3	NA	TRBD1	CASSSGTGPGNTIYF	TGCGCCAGCAGCTCTGGGACAGGTCCTGGAAACACCATATATTTT
TRBV12-3/TRBV12-4	TRBJ2-7	NA	TRBD1	CASRTDRGAHWYYEQYF	TGTGCCAGCAGAACTGACAGGGGGGCGCATTGGTACTACGAGCAGTACTTC
TRBV24-1	TRBJ2-3	NA	NA	CATSDPGRNTDTQYF	TGTGCCACCAGTGATCCTGGACGGAACACAGATACGCAGTATTTT
TRBV24-1	TRBJ2-7	NA	NA	CATSDWGAGEQYF	TGTGCCACCAGTGATTGGGGGGCGGGCGAGCAGTACTTC
TRBV7-2	TRBJ2-1	NA	TRBD2	CASSLVTSAYNEQFF	TGTGCCAGCAGCTTAGTAACTAGCGCGTACAATGAGCAGTTCTTC
TRBV6-2/TRBV6-3	TRBJ2-5	few	NA	CASGGIWLETQYF	TGTGCCAGCGGTGGGATCTGGCTGGAGACCCAGTACTTC
TRBV9	TRBJ2-1	few	NA	CASSVASYREQFF	TGTGCCAGCAGCGTAGCTTCGTACAGGGAGCAGTTCTTC